The rows below give T cell receptor beta chains drawn from one sample of a study of blood T cells in healthy people across ages. TCRdb fed the 5' RACE reads into MiXCR, producing one record per CDR3 protein. Of hundreds of thousands of distinct CDR3 sequences listed, approximately 67% are singletons. The material sequenced was blood. These receptors all stem from a man in his thirties or forties in good health. The CDR3 runs from the conserved cysteine through the conserved F or W. The order of the fields is D gene, J gene, clone size, V gene, CDR3 DNA, CDR3 protein. D genes are given only for firm matches. Where a row states a size, it is once, few, many or the class of an expanded clone; other rows omit it.

D gene: NA; J gene: TRBJ1-1; clone size: NA; V gene: TRBV25-1; CDR3 DNA: TGTGCCAGCAGTGAAGGGGGTAAGAACACTGAAGCTTTCTTT; CDR3 protein: CASSEGGKNTEAFF
D gene: NA; J gene: TRBJ1-2; clone size: once; V gene: TRBV19; CDR3 DNA: TGTGCCAGTCGCGGGGATAGAGCTATGGGCTACACCTTC; CDR3 protein: CASRGDRAMGYTF
D gene: NA; J gene: TRBJ1-5; clone size: few; V gene: TRBV5-1; CDR3 DNA: TGCGCCAGCAGCCGGCAGCCCCAGCATTTT; CDR3 protein: CASSRQPQHF
D gene: NA; J gene: TRBJ1-6; clone size: few; V gene: TRBV27; CDR3 DNA: TGTGCCAGCAGTGGGGGAGACCCTGGGGCACCCCTCCACTTT; CDR3 protein: CASSGGDPGAPLHF
D gene: NA; J gene: TRBJ2-7; clone size: NA; V gene: TRBV27; CDR3 DNA: TGTGCCAGCAGTTTTTTGGGGACCCACGAGCAGTACTTC; CDR3 protein: CASSFLGTHEQYF
D gene: TRBD1; J gene: TRBJ2-5; clone size: NA; V gene: TRBV7-3; CDR3 DNA: TGTGCCAGCAGCTTAAACGCCGGGACAGGGGAAGAGACCCAGTACTTC; CDR3 protein: CASSLNAGTGEETQYF
D gene: TRBD2; J gene: TRBJ2-1; clone size: NA; V gene: TRBV5-1; CDR3 DNA: TGCGCCAGCAGCTTGGAACCGCGGGGGGTTTCTAGCTCCTACAATGAGCAGTTCTTC; CDR3 protein: CASSLEPRGVSSSYNEQFF
D gene: TRBD1; J gene: TRBJ2-6; clone size: few; V gene: TRBV7-3; CDR3 DNA: TGTGCCAGCAGCTGGACAGGCTCTGGGGCCAACGTCCTGACTTTC; CDR3 protein: CASSWTGSGANVLTF
D gene: NA; J gene: TRBJ2-7; clone size: few; V gene: TRBV29-1; CDR3 DNA: TGCAGCGTTGAAGACGAGGGCTCCTACGAGCAGTACTTC; CDR3 protein: CSVEDEGSYEQYF
D gene: TRBD2; J gene: TRBJ2-3; clone size: NA; V gene: TRBV12-3/TRBV12-4; CDR3 DNA: TGTGCCAGCGGGACTAGCGCACAGAGCACAGATACGCAGTATTTT; CDR3 protein: CASGTSAQSTDTQYF
D gene: NA; J gene: TRBJ2-3; clone size: NA; V gene: TRBV6-5; CDR3 DNA: TGTGCCAGCAGCCGCGACGGACATACGCAGTATTTT; CDR3 protein: CASSRDGHTQYF
D gene: NA; J gene: TRBJ2-7; clone size: once; V gene: TRBV5-1; CDR3 DNA: TGCGCCAGCAGCCCAAACAGGGTCCCACCCTACGAGCAGTACTTC; CDR3 protein: CASSPNRVPPYEQYF
D gene: NA; J gene: TRBJ2-7; clone size: once; V gene: TRBV12-3/TRBV12-4; CDR3 DNA: TGTGCCAGCAGTCCCAAATACAGGAGGCAAACTCGCGAGCAGTACTTC; CDR3 protein: CASSPKYRRQTREQYF
D gene: TRBD2; J gene: TRBJ2-3; clone size: NA; V gene: TRBV10-3; CDR3 DNA: TGTGCCATCAGGGCTAGCGGGGGGAGCACAGATACGCAGTATTTT; CDR3 protein: CAIRASGGSTDTQYF
D gene: NA; J gene: TRBJ1-2; clone size: NA; V gene: TRBV29-1; CDR3 DNA: TGCAGCGTTGAACGGGGAGTTGGGTATGGCTACACCTTC; CDR3 protein: CSVERGVGYGYTF
D gene: NA; J gene: TRBJ2-7; clone size: few; V gene: TRBV2; CDR3 DNA: TGTGCCAGCCGCAATTCCTACGAGCAGTACTTC; CDR3 protein: CASRNSYEQYF
D gene: NA; J gene: TRBJ2-5; clone size: NA; V gene: TRBV20-1; CDR3 DNA: TGCAGTGCTAGTCGGCTATTAGAGACCCAGTACTTC; CDR3 protein: CSASRLLETQYF
D gene: TRBD2; J gene: TRBJ2-1; clone size: NA; V gene: TRBV5-1; CDR3 DNA: TGCGCCAGCAGCTTTTGGACTAGCGGGGGGCAAGAGACCCAGTTCTTC; CDR3 protein: CASSFWTSGGQETQFF
D gene: NA; J gene: TRBJ2-7; clone size: few; V gene: TRBV29-1; CDR3 DNA: TGCAGCGTTGGACAGAGCTCCTACGAGCAGTACTTC; CDR3 protein: CSVGQSSYEQYF
D gene: TRBD1; J gene: TRBJ1-5; clone size: few; V gene: TRBV6-2/TRBV6-3; CDR3 DNA: TGTGCCAGCACGCCCCAGAGACGGACAGGGGGATGGCAGCCCCAGCATTTT; CDR3 protein: CASTPQRRTGGWQPQHF
D gene: NA; J gene: TRBJ2-7; clone size: NA; V gene: TRBV6-5; CDR3 DNA: TGTGCCAGCAGCTATAATTTGGGCGGAACCTACGAGCAGTACTTC; CDR3 protein: CASSYNLGGTYEQYF
D gene: TRBD2; J gene: TRBJ2-1; clone size: NA; V gene: TRBV4-2; CDR3 DNA: TGTGCCAGCAGCCAAGGGGGCCAGCGGGGGATAAATGAGCAGTTCTTC; CDR3 protein: CASSQGGQRGINEQFF
D gene: NA; J gene: TRBJ1-1; clone size: NA; V gene: TRBV5-1; CDR3 DNA: TGCGCCAGCAGCTTGGCCAGGGCGGGGACTGAAGCTTTCTTT; CDR3 protein: CASSLARAGTEAFF
D gene: NA; J gene: TRBJ2-5; clone size: few; V gene: TRBV11-1; CDR3 DNA: TGTGCCAGCAGCCCCCTGGTTAGAGCACAAGAGACCCAGTACTTC; CDR3 protein: CASSPLVRAQETQYF
D gene: NA; J gene: TRBJ2-7; clone size: NA; V gene: TRBV20-1; CDR3 DNA: TGCAGTGCCGCGCAGGGCGACTCCTACGAGCAGTACTTC; CDR3 protein: CSAAQGDSYEQYF
D gene: TRBD2; J gene: TRBJ2-1; clone size: NA; V gene: TRBV7-2; CDR3 DNA: TGTGCCAGCAGCTTCACAGGGACTAGCGGGGGGTACAATGAGCAGTTCTTC; CDR3 protein: CASSFTGTSGGYNEQFF
D gene: TRBD1; J gene: TRBJ1-2; clone size: NA; V gene: TRBV4-2; CDR3 DNA: TGTGCCAGCAGCCCAAGACAGGGGGAACGTAACTATGGCTACACCTTC; CDR3 protein: CASSPRQGERNYGYTF
D gene: TRBD2; J gene: TRBJ2-1; clone size: NA; V gene: TRBV28; CDR3 DNA: TGTGCCAGCGGTCCACGGCGCGGGGGTAGTTACAATGAGCAGTTCTTC; CDR3 protein: CASGPRRGGSYNEQFF
D gene: TRBD2; J gene: TRBJ2-1; clone size: NA; V gene: TRBV27; CDR3 DNA: TGTGCCAGCAGTGTTGGTAGCGGGTCGTTCACCTACAATGAGCAGTTCTTC; CDR3 protein: CASSVGSGSFTYNEQFF